This T cell receptor beta chain was documented in a study of monozygotic twins with inflammatory bowel disease. Study-level points and caveats: The sharing of clonotypes with others was lower in IBD patients than in healthy twins, especially with disease activity.

Per-sample cDNA came from eight separate reactions. Two nested PCRs, of 16 and 9 cycles, processed TCRalpha and TCRbeta cDNA. For each CDR3 protein, TCRdb gives one entry from its re-call of the 5' RACE reads, without DNA. The sample has just over 300,000 distinct CDR3 sequences; the top ten hold approximately 5.9%. A remark on this clonotype: Its antigen remains unidentified.

Germline V gene data show CDR1 as ENHRY and CDR2 as SYGVKD. The CDR3 has 12 residues. V is TRBV10-3 and J is TRBJ2-5. Sequencing input: blood. The TCR comes from a human donor with ulcerative colitis or Crohn's disease, or a healthy co-twin of an affected twin (not recorded which). CDR3 sequence: CAISEPTGKEYF.